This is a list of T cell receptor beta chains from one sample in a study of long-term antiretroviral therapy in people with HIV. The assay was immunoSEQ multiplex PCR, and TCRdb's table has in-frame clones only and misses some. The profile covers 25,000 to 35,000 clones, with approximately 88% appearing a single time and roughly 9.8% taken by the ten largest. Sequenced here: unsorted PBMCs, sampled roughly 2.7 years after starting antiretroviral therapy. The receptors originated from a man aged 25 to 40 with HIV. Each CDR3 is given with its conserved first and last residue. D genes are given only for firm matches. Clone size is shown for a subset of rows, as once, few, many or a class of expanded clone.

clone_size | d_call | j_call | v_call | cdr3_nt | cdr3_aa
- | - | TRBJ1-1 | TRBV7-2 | TGTGCCAGCAGCCCTAGGGGGACAAAGAACGAAGCTTTCTTT | CASSPRGTKNEAFF
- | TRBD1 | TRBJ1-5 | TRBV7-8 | TGTGCCAGCAGCTTACCACCGGGGGGCAGGGGGAGCAATCAGCCCCAGCATTTT | CASSLPPGGRGSNQPQHF
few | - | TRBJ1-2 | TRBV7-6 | TGTGCCAGCAGCTTAAATGAAGGCCCTTCGGACTATGGCTACACCTTC | CASSLNEGPSDYGYTF
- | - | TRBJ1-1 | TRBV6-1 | TGTGCCAGCAGTGTAAACAGGGAGTGGGCTTTCTTT | CASSVNREWAFF
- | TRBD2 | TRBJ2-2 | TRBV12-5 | TGTGCTAGTGGCTCCTGGGGAGGGGCCGGTGTCGCCGGGGAGCTGTTTTTT | CASGSWGGAGVAGELFF
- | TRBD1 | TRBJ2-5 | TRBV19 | TGTGCCAGTAGTATTCGGACAGGGGGGGATCCCTTCCGGCAGACCCAGTACTTC | CASSIRTGGDPFRQTQYF
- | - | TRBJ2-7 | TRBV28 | TGTGCCAGCAGTTTACAGGGGCTCGGGGACGAGCAGTACTTC | CASSLQGLGDEQYF
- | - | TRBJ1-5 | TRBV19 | TGTGCCAGTAGTATCCCTGGTTTAGCTAATCAGCCCCAGCATTTT | CASSIPGLANQPQHF
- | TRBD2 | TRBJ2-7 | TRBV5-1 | TGCGCCAGCAGCCCCCGGGGACTAGCGGGGGGCGGATTCTACGAGCAGTACTTC | CASSPRGLAGGGFYEQYF
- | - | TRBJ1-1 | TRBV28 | TGTGCCAGCAGTTTAGGGAGGGCTATGAACACTGAAGCTTTCTTT | CASSLGRAMNTEAFF
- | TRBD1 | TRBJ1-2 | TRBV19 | TGTGCCAGTAGTACTCCGGGACAGATCTATGGCTACACCTTC | CASSTPGQIYGYTF
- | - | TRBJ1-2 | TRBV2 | TGTGCCAGCAAGGGGCACGCGAACTATGGCTACACCTTC | CASKGHANYGYTF
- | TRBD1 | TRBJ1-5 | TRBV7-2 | TGTGCCAGCAGCTTAGGATGGGGGGGACAGGGGGTTAATCAGCCCCAGCATTTT | CASSLGWGGQGVNQPQHF
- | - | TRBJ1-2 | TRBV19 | TGTGCCAGTAGTATCCAGGCCTATGGCTACACCTTC | CASSIQAYGYTF
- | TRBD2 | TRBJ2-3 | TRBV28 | TGTGCCAGCAGTTGGGACTATTCTACGCAGTATTTT | CASSWDYSTQYF
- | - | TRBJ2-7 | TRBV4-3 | TGCGCCAGCAGCCAAGATATCCGCTTCAACTACGAGCAGTACTTC | CASSQDIRFNYEQYF
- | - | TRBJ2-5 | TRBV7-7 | TGTGCTAGCAGCTTAGATCACCAAGAGACCCAGTACTTC | CASSLDHQETQYF
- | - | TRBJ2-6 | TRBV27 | TGTGCCAGCAGTTTATTTGGGTTGAGACAACCCGTCTCTGGGGCCAACGTCCTGACTTTC | CASSLFGLRQPVSGANVLTF
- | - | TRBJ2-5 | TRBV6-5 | TGTGCCAGCAGGTCCGGCGAGACCCAGTACTTC | CASRSGETQYF
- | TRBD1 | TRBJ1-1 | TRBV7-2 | TGTGCCAGCAGCTCCCGGGACAGAGTTGAAGCTTTCTTT | CASSSRDRVEAFF